A single sample gave rise to the 4 T cell receptor beta chains below, sequenced in a study of blood T cell repertoires in COVID-19. Sequencing was performed with immunoSEQ multiplex PCR; in TCRdb, only in-frame clones are kept and a portion is missing. Among a few hundred thousand clones listed, 87% were seen once. The sample comprised peripheral blood. These receptors originate from a man younger than 30 with active or convalescent COVID-19.

V gene TRBV14 combines with J gene TRBJ2-5; 7 bases are shared with TRBD1. The CDR3 runs 15 residues. V shed 1 base, J shed 2 bases, and the junction held 4 bases outside the gene matches. Looked up from germline, CDR1 is SGHDN and CDR2 is FVKESK. Here the CDR3 reads CASSQGGGRQETQYF. The CDR3 region has the DNA TGTGCCAGCAGCCAAGGAGGGGGCCGACAAGAGACCCAGTACTTC.

This chain joins TRBV12-3 or TRBV12-4 and TRBJ1-2; 8 bases align to TRBD1. With V trimmed by 3 bases and J by 7 bases, 4 bases remained unmatched. The CDR3 has 13 residues. The CDR3 spells CASSLDRVAGYTF. The CDR3 coding sequence is TGTGCCAGCAGTTTGGACAGGGTCGCTGGCTACACCTTC.

This sequence joins TRBV27 and TRBJ1-2; D is perhaps TRBD1 (5 bases). The CDR3 runs 12 residues. The germline V and J ends were trimmed by 6 bases and 5 bases, with 10 bases remaining between them. Germline-derived CDR1 and CDR2 are MNHEY and SMNVEV (reference sequence). CDR3 residues: CASRKTVYGYTF. The DNA of the CDR3 is TGTGCCAGCAGGAAGACAGTTTATGGCTACACCTTC.

V usage is TRBV13 and J usage is TRBJ2-1; TRBD2 aligns across 12 bases. The germline V gene encodes CDR1 PRHDT and CDR2 FYEKMQ (reference sequence). The CDR3 is 17 residues long. V shed 3 bases and J 7 bases; nucleotides not matched to a gene: 10. The CDR3 region has the DNA TGTGCCAGCAGCTTCCCTAGACTAGCGGGAGCTATAAATGAGCAGTTCTTC. Amino acid sequence: CASSFPRLAGAINEQFF.